There are many counts of the clone carrying this TCR beta chain. As yet, its antigen is unknown. These data belong to a study of post-analysis software for immune sequencing data. Study background: Secondary progressive, relapsing-remitting and progressive-relapsing multiple sclerosis were among the included disease courses.

Study-wide results and caveats: Controls showed lower frequencies than patients for a handful of TRBV segments, and TRBV5-6, TRBV5-1 and TRBV20-1 were among these. When compared against controls, multiple sclerosis patients showed significantly lower normalized Chao1 diversity. Pronounced co-clustering by F measure was evident among identically batched samples.

Unique molecular identifiers tagged the TCR beta cDNA libraries. Input amounts of 1 to 10 million T cells were used. These gave 500,000 or so cDNA molecules, so each molecule approximated one T cell. TCRdb re-called the PCR reads with MiXCR, one entry per CDR3 protein. The repertoire includes 750,000 to 950,000 distinct CDR3 sequences, approximately 53% of them detected once, and 4% to 5.5% sits in the top ten. This CDR3 is built from 12 residues. Germline trimming cut 4 bases from V and 4 bases from J; bases unmatched to any gene: 1. Germline V CDR1 and CDR2: SQVTM, ANQGSEA. This TCR derives from a girl aged 10-17 years with multiple sclerosis. The sample taken for sequencing was blood. The chain carries TRBV29-1 and TRBJ2-7, with 10 bases matching TRBD1. CDR3 bases: TGCAGCGTTGGGGACAGGGGATACGAGCAGTACTTC. This gives the protein CSVGDRGYEQYF.